The sequence of this T cell receptor beta chain was determined in a study of blood T cells in healthy people across ages. Through a sample-barcoded 5' primer and a J-beta primer mix, a second PCR was run for roughly 7 to 11 cycles. TCRdb analysed the 5' RACE reads with MiXCR anew, one entry per CDR3 protein. In the table there are just over 1 million distinct CDR3 sequences, roughly 45% of which are singletons. The CDR3 is made up of 16 amino acids. Germline CDR1 is SGHRS and CDR2 is YFSETQ. Trimming shortened V by 4 bases and J by 8 bases, and 21 bases separated the two germline ends. The V and J genes are TRBV5-1 and TRBJ1-4; weak D call: TRBD1 (5 bases). Input material: blood. This sequence originates from a woman aged 55-70 years in good health. In DNA, the CDR3 is TGCGCCAGCAGCCGGGGCGGGTATGACTGGGCAGAAAAACTGTTTTTT. This codes for CASSRGGYDWAEKLFF.